This entry describes one T cell receptor beta chain. What antigen it recognizes has not been identified. Nothing much larger sits one base from this clone, and base qualities are not available. This sample is drawn from a study of T-cell reconstitution after alpha-beta-depleted transplantation in children (dated by TCRdb to between 2015 and 2016). The study in broad terms: T-cell immune reconstitution after TCRalphabeta/CD19-depleted allogeneic hematopoietic cell transplantation in children was quantitatively tracked in the study by means of TCR repertoire profiling.

Libraries came from PCR. The run used an Illumina HiSeq 2500. Molecular barcoding was employed in the preparation of TCR libraries, with unique molecular identifiers being used to normalize TCRbeta repertoire quantification. The public reads were reanalyzed by TCRdb: fastp trimming at Q25, MiXCR alignment, in-frame beta chains only. CDR3 protein duplicates are merged, each entry listing the most common genes and DNA. The sample profile shows a few hundred thousand distinct CDR3 sequences; around 21% of them were found once. The leading ten clones occupy 3.8% of the sample. Trimming at the junction amounts to 1 base on V and 3 bases on J, and the germline ends lie 10 bases apart. The CDR3 numbers 14 residues from cysteine through phenylalanine. Only CDR3 DNA remains: 42 bases, in frame from the first base. The germline V gene (reference sequence) yields LNHNV for CDR1 and YYDKDF for CDR2.

The sequence derives from a human donor who donated a stem cell graft to a child with acute myeloid leukemia. Specimen: PBMCs from the stem cell graft donor, collected from the stem cell graft. Recombination linked TRBV15 to TRBJ2-7, with a weak D call of TRBD1 (6 bases match). CDR3 protein: CATSRAGHSYEQYF. The nucleotide sequence is given as TGTGCCACCAGCAGAGCGGGACACAGCTACGAGCAGTACTTC.